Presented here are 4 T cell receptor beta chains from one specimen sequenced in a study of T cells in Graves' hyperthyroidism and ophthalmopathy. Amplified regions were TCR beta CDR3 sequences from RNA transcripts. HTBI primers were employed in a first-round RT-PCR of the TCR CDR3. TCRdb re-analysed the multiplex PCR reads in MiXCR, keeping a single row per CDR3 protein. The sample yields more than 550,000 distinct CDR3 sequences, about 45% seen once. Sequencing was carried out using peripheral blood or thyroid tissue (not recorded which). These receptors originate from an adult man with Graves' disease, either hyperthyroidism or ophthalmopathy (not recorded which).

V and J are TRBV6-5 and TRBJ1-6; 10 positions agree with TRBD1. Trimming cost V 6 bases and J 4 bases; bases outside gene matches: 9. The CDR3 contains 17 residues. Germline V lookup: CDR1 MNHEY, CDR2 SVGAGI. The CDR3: CASSQRQGAEYNSPLHF. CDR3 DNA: TGTGCCAGCAGCCAGCGACAGGGGGCGGAATATAATTCACCCCTCCACTTT.

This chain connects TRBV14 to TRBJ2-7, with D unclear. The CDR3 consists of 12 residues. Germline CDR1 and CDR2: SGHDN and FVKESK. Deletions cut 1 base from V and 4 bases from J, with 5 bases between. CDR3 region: CASSQGFYEQYF. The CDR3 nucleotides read TGTGCCAGCAGCCAAGGGTTTTACGAGCAGTACTTC. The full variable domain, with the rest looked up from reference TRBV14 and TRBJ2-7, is EAGVTQFPSHSVIEKGQTVTLRCDPISGHDNLYWYRRVMGKEIKFLLHFVKESKQDESGMPNNRFLAERTGGTYSTLKVQPAELEDSGVYFCASSQGFYEQYFGPGTRLTVT.

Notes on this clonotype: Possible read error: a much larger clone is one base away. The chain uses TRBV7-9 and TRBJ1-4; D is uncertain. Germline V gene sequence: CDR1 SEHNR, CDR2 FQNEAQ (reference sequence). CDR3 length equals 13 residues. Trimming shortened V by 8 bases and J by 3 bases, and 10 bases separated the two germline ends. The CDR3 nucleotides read TGTGCCAGCCGCTCGGTCTCTAATGAAAAACTGTTTTTT. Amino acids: CASRSVSNEKLFF.

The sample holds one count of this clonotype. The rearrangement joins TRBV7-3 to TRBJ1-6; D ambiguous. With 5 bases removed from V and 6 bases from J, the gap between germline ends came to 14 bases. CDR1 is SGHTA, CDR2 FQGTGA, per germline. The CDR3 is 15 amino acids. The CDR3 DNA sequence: TGTGCCAGCAGCCAAGTCCAACAGCTTAATTCACCCCTCCACTTT. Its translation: CASSQVQQLNSPLHF.